This record concerns one TCR beta chain sequence. No antigen is known for it. Profiling relied on immunoSEQ multiplex PCR, and the TCRdb table lists in-frame clones only, not all of them. The profile shows more than 60,000 clones, 80% to 90% of them singletons. V lost 3 bases to trimming and J lost 11 bases, with 8 bases between them. This CDR3 spans 11 amino acids. Germline V lookup: CDR1 SNHLY, CDR2 FYNNEI. These data are taken from a study of OX40 agonist ivuxolimab in advanced cancers. In the study overall: Partial responses, seen in three patients, involved one hepatocellular carcinoma and two cutaneous melanomas. General observations from the study: The work left the antigen specificity of expanded peripheral T cells undetermined.

With baseline, cycle 4 day 1, and cycle 7 day 1 as timepoints, blood was sampled. This clonotype was sampled from an adult with an advanced solid tumor such as melanoma, head and neck, liver or kidney cancer. The sample here was CD4+ or CD8+ T cells sorted from blood, taken in a trial of the OX40 agonist ivuxolimab. V usage is TRBV2 and J usage is TRBJ1-5, with D possibly being TRBD1 (5 bases). Written as DNA, the CDR3 is TGTGCCAGCAGTGAGGGGGTTGCCCAGCATTTT. Amino acids: CASSEGVAQHF.